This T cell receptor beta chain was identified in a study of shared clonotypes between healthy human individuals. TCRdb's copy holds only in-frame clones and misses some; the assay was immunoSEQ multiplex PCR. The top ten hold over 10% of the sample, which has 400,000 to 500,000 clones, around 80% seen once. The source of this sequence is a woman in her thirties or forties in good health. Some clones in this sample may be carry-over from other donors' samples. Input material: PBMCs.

The CDR3 loop is CASSRGQLSYGYTF. The CDR3 DNA reads as TGTGCCAGTAGTAGGGGACAGTTATCCTATGGCTACACCTTC. The chain combines TRBV19 with TRBJ1-2, with 7 bases that match TRBD1. CDR1 LNHDA and CDR2 SQIVND come from the germline V gene (reference sequence). This CDR3 is built from 14 residues. J was trimmed by 4 bases and V by 4 bases; bases with no gene match: 6.